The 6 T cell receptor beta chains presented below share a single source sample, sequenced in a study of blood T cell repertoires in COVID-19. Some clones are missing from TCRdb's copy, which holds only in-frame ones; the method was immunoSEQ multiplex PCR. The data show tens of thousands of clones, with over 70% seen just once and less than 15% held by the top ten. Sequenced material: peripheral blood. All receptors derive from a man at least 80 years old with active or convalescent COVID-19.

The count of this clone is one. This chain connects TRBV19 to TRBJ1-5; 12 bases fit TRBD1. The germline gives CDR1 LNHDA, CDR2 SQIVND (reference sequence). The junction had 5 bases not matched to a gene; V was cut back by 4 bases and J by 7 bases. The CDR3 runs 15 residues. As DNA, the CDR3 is TGTGCCAGTAGTAGGGACAGGGGGCGGCAGCAGCCCCAGCATTTT. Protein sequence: CASSRDRGRQQPQHF.

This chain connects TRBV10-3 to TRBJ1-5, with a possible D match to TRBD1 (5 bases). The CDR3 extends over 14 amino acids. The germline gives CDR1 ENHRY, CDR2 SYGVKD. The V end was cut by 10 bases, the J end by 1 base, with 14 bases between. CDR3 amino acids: CATHGGASNQPQHF. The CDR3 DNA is TGTGCCACCCACGGGGGAGCCAGCAATCAGCCCCAGCATTTT.

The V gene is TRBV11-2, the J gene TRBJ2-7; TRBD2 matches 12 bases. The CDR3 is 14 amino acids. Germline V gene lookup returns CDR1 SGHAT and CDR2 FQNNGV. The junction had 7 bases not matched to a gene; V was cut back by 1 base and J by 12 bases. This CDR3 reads CASSLVTSGSGMYF. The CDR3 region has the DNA TGTGCCAGCAGCTTAGTGACTAGCGGGAGTGGAATGTACTTC.

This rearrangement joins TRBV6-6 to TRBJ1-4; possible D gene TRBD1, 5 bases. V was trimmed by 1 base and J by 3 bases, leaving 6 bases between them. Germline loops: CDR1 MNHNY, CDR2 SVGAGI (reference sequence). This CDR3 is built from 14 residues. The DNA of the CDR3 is TGTGCCAGCAGTTACTGGGGGGCTAATGAAAAACTGTTTTTT. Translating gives CASSYWGANEKLFF.

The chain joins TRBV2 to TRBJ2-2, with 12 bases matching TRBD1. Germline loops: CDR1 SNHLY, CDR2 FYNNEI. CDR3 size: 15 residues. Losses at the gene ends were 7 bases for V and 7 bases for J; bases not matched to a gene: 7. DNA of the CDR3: TGTGCCAGCAACCCGGGACAGGGGGCGGGCGGGGAGCTGTTTTTT. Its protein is CASNPGQGAGGELFF.

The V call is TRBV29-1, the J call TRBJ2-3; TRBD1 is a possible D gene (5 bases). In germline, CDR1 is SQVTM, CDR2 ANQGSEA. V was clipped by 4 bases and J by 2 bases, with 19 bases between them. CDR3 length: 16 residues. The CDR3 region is CSVGPALGAYTDTQYF. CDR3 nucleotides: TGCAGCGTTGGTCCGGCCCTAGGGGCGTACACAGATACGCAGTATTTT.